This TCR beta chain emerged from a study of cytomegalovirus exposure and HLA in healthy donors. Study-wide findings and caveats: When the data were analyzed later, several of the most significant clusters appeared to be linked to common viral pathogens.

To note about this clone: As yet, its antigen is unknown.

The CDR3 is made up of 15 amino acids. CDR1 and CDR2 (germline): SGHTA, FQGNSA. Trimming removed 2 bases at V and 10 bases at J, with 18 bases between. In the PCR, 60 Vbeta and 13 Jbeta primers were used. Sequencing used immunoSEQ multiplex PCR; TCRdb keeps in-frame clones, though not all of them. The sample carries 140,000 to 150,000 clones, about 80% recorded once. This sequence was found in a man aged 35-49 years in good health and CMV-seropositive. The chain has TRBV7-2 and TRBJ2-1; a possible D gene is TRBD2 (6 bases). The source material was PBMCs. The CDR3, as DNA: TGTGCCAGCAGCTTACAGGCGGGGAGTGAGCTCGAGCAGTTCTTC. This translates into CASSLQAGSELEQFF.